The rows below give T cell receptor beta chains drawn from one sample of a study of cytotoxic CD8 clonotypes in ibrutinib-treated CLL. Profiling relied on immunoSEQ multiplex PCR, and the TCRdb table lists in-frame clones only, not all of them. The sample shows about 57,000 clones, 45% to 70% of them seen only once. The sequenced sample was PBMCs, obtained after 24 months of ibrutinib treatment. Receptor source: a human donor with chronic lymphocytic leukemia. Each CDR3 is given without its conserved first and last residue. Fields, in order: V gene, CDR3 protein.

TRBV7-9 | ASSSRGLPRNEQF
TRBV27 | ASGTELGEQY
TRBV28 | ASSPQTGLDTQY
TRBV7-2 | ASSLSQAGGYGYT
TRBV28 | ASSIGGTTNEKLF
TRBV7-8 | ASRPGQGAGYGYT
TRBV27 | ASSRFGDRSNQPQH
TRBV6-5 | ASSYSPALANYGYT
TRBV5-1 | ASSFIPNLAGPDTQY
TRBV18 | ASSPSGLGNEKLF
TRBV5-4 | ASSLAGTGGYETQY
TRBV7-2 | ASSLGRNNEQF
TRBV7-9 | ASSIRSGRATGELF
TRBV6-1 | ASQGTLSKLF
TRBV5-4 | ASSSTDGLYGYT
TRBV7-6 | ASSLAHGGVGAF
TRBV5-1 | ASSLVPTVLEAF